What follows are 16 T cell receptor beta chains derived from one specimen sequenced in a study of blood T cell repertoires in COVID-19. Assay used: immunoSEQ multiplex PCR; TCRdb lists only in-frame clones, some missing. This repertoire shows about 140,000 clones, 65% to 80% found once; its top ten account for roughly 3.4%. Sequencing input: peripheral blood. These receptors came from a man in his fifties or sixties with acute or convalescent COVID-19.

In its sample, this clone was seen once. V and J are TRBV18 and TRBJ2-3; weak D call: TRBD1 (6 bases). Trimming took 5 bases from V and 2 from J, leaving 14 bases between them. CDR1 KGHSH and CDR2 LQKENI come from the germline V gene. The CDR3 covers 15 residues. CDR3 residues: CASSVRGGNTDTQYF. CDR3 in DNA: TGTGCCAGCTCAGTCCGAGGGGGAAACACAGATACGCAGTATTTT.

V usage is TRBV6-5 and J usage is TRBJ1-2; D is undetermined. V lost 7 bases and J 3 bases, leaving 12 bases between the germline ends. The CDR3 contains 13 residues. The germline CDR1 and CDR2 sequences are MNHEY and SVGAGI. CDR3 in DNA: TGTGCCAGCAATGCAGGAGGCGACTATGGCTACACCTTC. The encoded protein is CASNAGGDYGYTF.

This chain links TRBV7-3 with TRBJ1-1; tentative D call: TRBD1 (6 bases). CDR1 and CDR2 from the germline V gene are SGHTA and FQGTGA. Trimming cost V 8 bases and J 6 bases, with 16 bases left between them. The CDR3 sequence is 13 residues long. The CDR3 bases are TGTGCCAGCCCGTTAGGGGGGGCCTCTGAAGCTTTCTTT. Its translation is CASPLGGASEAFF.

The rearrangement uses TRBV7-9 and TRBJ2-7; TRBD1 matches 7 bases. The CDR3 has 14 amino acids. V lost 5 bases to trimming and J lost 1 base; unmatched junction nucleotides: 5. Germline CDR1 is SEHNR and CDR2 is FQNEAQ (reference sequence). CDR3 amino acids: CASSPGQKSYEQYF. In DNA, the CDR3 is TGTGCCAGCAGCCCGGGACAGAAGTCCTACGAGCAGTACTTC.

The CDR3 sequence: CAISEPGQGETQYF. The CDR3 DNA reads TGTGCCATCAGTGAGCCCGGACAGGGCGAGACCCAGTACTTC. V and J are TRBV10-3 and TRBJ2-5; 8 nucleotides agree with TRBD1. The CDR3 has 14 amino acids. Germline V gene sequence: CDR1 ENHRY, CDR2 SYGVKD. J lost 5 bases, V lost 2 bases, and 4 bases had no gene match.

The chain carries TRBV9 and TRBJ2-3; D is undetermined. Trimming cost V 0 bases and J 3 bases, with 11 bases left between them. CDR3 length: 15 amino acids. Germline CDR1 reads SGDLS; CDR2 reads YYNGEE. The CDR3 nucleotides are TGTGCCAGCAGCGTAGGAGGCAGAGAGACAGATACGCAGTATTTT. Protein sequence: CASSVGGRETDTQYF.

V is TRBV6-6 and J is TRBJ2-4, with 7 bases lining up with TRBD1. The CDR3 sequence is 13 residues long. V was clipped by 6 bases and J by 4 bases; unmatched bases: 3. The germline V gene has CDR1 MNHNY and CDR2 SVGAGI (reference sequence). The CDR3 loop reads CASRQGPKNIQYF. In DNA, the CDR3 is TGTGCCAGCAGACAGGGGCCTAAAAACATTCAGTACTTC.

J is TRBJ2-1 and V is TRBV25-1, with D unresolved. Germline V gene data show CDR1 as MGHDK and CDR2 as SYGVNS. The CDR3 has 15 residues. The V gene lost 3 bases and the J gene lost 0 bases, with 9 bases spanning the gap. The CDR3 reads CASSEPVGSYNEQFF. For the CDR3, the DNA is TGTGCCAGCAGTGAGCCGGTCGGCTCCTACAATGAGCAGTTCTTC.

Regarding this clone: A much larger clone sits a single nucleotide away, making a read error possible. The chain employs TRBV11-3 and TRBJ2-7; TRBD1 agrees at 7 bases. V lost 5 bases to trimming and J lost 0 bases; unmatched junction nucleotides: 4. Germline values: CDR1 SGHNT, CDR2 YENEEA. The CDR3 is 14 amino acids. Here the CDR3 reads CASSARDSSYEQYF. CDR3 sequence (DNA): TGTGCCAGCAGCGCCCGGGACAGCTCCTACGAGCAGTACTTC.

Written as DNA, the CDR3 is TGTGCCAGCTCACCACCGTACGGGAGCTACGAGCAGTACTTC. It specifies CASSPPYGSYEQYF. The V and J genes are TRBV18 and TRBJ2-7, with D possibly TRBD2 on 6 matching bases. Germline-derived CDR1 and CDR2 are KGHSH and LQKENI. There are 14 residues in the CDR3. V lost 0 bases to trimming and J lost 3 bases, with 9 bases between them.

The chain employs TRBV24-1 and TRBJ2-3; D is possibly TRBD2 (6 bases). This CDR3 region has 14 residues. CDR1 is KGHDR, CDR2 SFDVKD, per germline. V was cut by 1 base and J by 4 bases, with 8 bases left in between. The chain's CDR3 is CATSDFREADTQYF. DNA of the CDR3: TGTGCCACCAGTGATTTCAGGGAGGCAGATACGCAGTATTTT.

The sample holds a few counts of this clone. CDR3 in amino acids: CASSQDRGGLNEQFF. The CDR3 nucleotides are TGCGCCAGCAGCCAAGATCGGGGAGGCTTGAATGAGCAGTTCTTC. V is TRBV4-3 and J is TRBJ2-1, with a weak D call TRBD2 (6 bases). V was shortened by 0 bases and J by 7 bases, with 13 bases between the two germline ends. Germline-derived CDR1 and CDR2 are LGHNA and YSLEER. The length of the CDR3 is 15 residues.

This clone was recorded a few times. The chain uses TRBV7-9 and TRBJ2-4; D is possibly TRBD2 (7 bases). Deletions cut 6 bases from V and 0 bases from J, with 15 bases between. The CDR3 totals 16 residues. Germline CDR1 SEHNR, CDR2 FQNEAQ (reference sequence). The CDR3: CASSFVGGVAKNIQYF. The CDR3 nucleotides are TGTGCCAGCAGTTTCGTAGGGGGGGTAGCCAAAAACATTCAGTACTTC.

This clone was detected ten times or more. This CDR3 is missing its conserved last phenylalanine or tryptophan, likely due to a read error. The limits of the CDR3 on the DNA are not certain, so only TCRdb's listed CDR3 is given. The rearrangement joins TRBV10-3 to TRBJ2-7; the DNA was not compared with TRBD2, the D call given in the table. Germline CDR1 reads ENHRY; CDR2 reads SYGVKD. Counting both end residues, the CDR3 totals 11 amino acids. The chain's CDR3 is CAISESERFAD.

The gene calls are TRBV18 and TRBJ1-1, with 9 bases fitting TRBD1. V was clipped by 3 bases and J by 10 bases; unmatched bases: 9. Per germline, CDR1 KGHSH and CDR2 LQKENI. The CDR3 spans 14 residues. The CDR3 DNA reads as TGTGCCAGCTCACCTCCGGGACAGGGAGGGGGAGCTTTCTTT. This gives the protein CASSPPGQGGGAFF.

The chain is built from TRBV2 and TRBJ1-5; 8 bases are shared with TRBD1. The CDR3 length is 16 residues. Germline V CDR1 and CDR2: SNHLY, FYNNEI. V shed 4 bases and J 7 bases; nucleotides not matched to a gene: 12. CDR3 bases: TGTGCCAGCAGTGGGAGGGGCCAGGGGGCTTCCCAGCCCCAGCATTTT. Its protein product is CASSGRGQGASQPQHF.